The source of this T cell receptor (beta chain) is a study of regulatory T cells in long-lasting Graves disease. Study conclusions and caveats: New patients shared 1,000 or so public clonotypes, and persistent patients shared more, with under 3,500. Repertoires from persistent disease leaned toward TRBV28, TRBJ1-2 and TRBJ2-5.

Time point described: newly diagnosed GD, antithyroid drugs for less than 3 months. RNA from PBMCs was the source of the TCR library. This clonotype has only a few counts. Its antigen is currently unknown. To make TCR beta libraries, researchers used iRepertoire HTBI primers and Arm-PCR of CDR3 regions. TCRdb called the multiplex PCR reads again in MiXCR, with one record for every CDR3 protein. The sample consists of more than 450,000 distinct CDR3 sequences, more than 10% of them appearing once. V lost 8 bases and J lost 7; bases outside the gene matches: 5. The CDR3 is 13 amino acids. Germline V gene lookup returns CDR1 DFQATT and CDR2 SNEGSKA (reference sequence). The same data also went into a second study, on T cells in Graves' hyperthyroidism and ophthalmopathy.

The source material was peripheral blood mononuclear cells (PBMCs), sampled at new diagnosis, from a patient treated with antithyroid drugs. The V and J genes are TRBV20-1 and TRBJ1-6; 10 nucleotides line up with TRBD1. This TCR was sampled from a woman aged 25-40 years with Graves disease. The CDR3 here is CSLRQGANSPLHF. CDR3 coding DNA: TGCAGTCTCAGACAGGGGGCGAATTCACCCCTCCACTTT.